Shown below are 25 T cell receptor beta chains from a single sample sequenced in a study of cytomegalovirus exposure and HLA in healthy donors. The PCR used 60 Vbeta and 13 Jbeta primers. The table came from immunoSEQ multiplex PCR; TCRdb's copy has only in-frame clones and leaves some out. The sample carries approximately 100,000 clones, 55% to 75% recorded once. Sequenced material: PBMCs. The receptors shown here come from a woman in her 70s in good health and CMV-seropositive.

This clone was seen only a few times. The chain links TRBV30 to TRBJ1-2, with D tentatively TRBD1 (6 bases). The V end lost 3 bases, the J end lost 4 bases, and 12 bases lay between the germline ends. This CDR3 has 13 residues. CDR1 GTSNPN and CDR2 SVGIG come from the germline V gene (reference sequence). The CDR3 DNA is TGTGCCTGGAGCCCACAGGGAGTCTATGGCTACACCTTC. It yields the protein CAWSPQGVYGYTF.

This clone was seen just once. V is TRBV7-9 and J is TRBJ1-2; D is ambiguous. Germline V gene sequence: CDR1 SEHNR, CDR2 FQNEAQ (reference sequence). V lost 1 base and J 1 base, leaving 10 bases between the germline ends. The CDR3 runs to 15 residues. CDR3 sequence: CASSLDWQINYGYTF. The CDR3 bases are TGTGCCAGCAGCTTAGATTGGCAGATTAACTATGGCTACACCTTC. Drawing the rest from reference TRBV7-9 and TRBJ1-2, the complete variable domain is DTGVSQNPRHKITKRGQNVTFRCDPISEHNRLYWYRQTLGQGPEFLTYFQNEAQLEKSRLLSDRFSAERPKGSFSTLEIQRTEQGDSAMYLCASSLDWQINYGYTFGSGTRLTVV.

This clone was seen a few times. The chain is built from TRBV4-2 and TRBJ2-3; 7 positions agree with TRBD2. The germline V gene has CDR1 LGHNA and CDR2 YNFKEQ. V lost 2 bases to trimming and J lost 0 bases; unmatched junction nucleotides: 5. This CDR3 spans 16 amino acids. Written as DNA, the CDR3 is TGTGCCAGCAGCCAAAACCCGGGACTAAGCACAGATACGCAGTATTTT. The encoded protein is CASSQNPGLSTDTQYF.

The table lists this clone with a few counts. This rearrangement joins TRBV18 to TRBJ1-1; D might be TRBD1 (6 bases). Per germline, CDR1 KGHSH and CDR2 LQKENI. This CDR3 has 13 amino acids. Between the trimmed V and J ends, which lost 3 bases and 6 bases, there was a span of 11 bases. The CDR3 here is CASSPSQGSEAFF. The CDR3 bases are TGTGCCAGCTCACCGTCACAGGGTTCTGAAGCTTTCTTT. Using reference TRBV18 and TRBJ1-1 for the parts outside the CDR3, the full variable domain is NAGVMQNPRHLVRRRGQEARLRCSPMKGHSHVYWYRQLPEEGLKFMVYLQKENIIDESGMPKERFSAEFPKEGPSILRIQQVVRGDSAAYFCASSPSQGSEAFFGQGTRLTVV.

The V call is TRBV12-5, the J call TRBJ2-2; 9 nucleotides align to TRBD2. CDR3 length: 17 amino acids. Germline CDR1 LGHNT, CDR2 FRNRAP. Unmatched junction bases numbered 13, after V lost 6 bases and J lost 5 bases. The CDR3 loop is CASGRPAGGPGTGELFF. The CDR3 DNA reads TGTGCTAGTGGCCGTCCAGCGGGGGGTCCGGGGACCGGGGAGCTGTTTTTT.

V is TRBV10-3 and J is TRBJ1-3; TRBD1 aligns across 12 bases. The CDR3 spans 18 residues. Germline V gene data show CDR1 as ENHRY and CDR2 as SYGVKD. Trimming cost V 4 bases and J 0 bases; bases outside gene matches: 7. This chain's CDR3 is CAISGGWGQGASGNTIYF. The DNA for the CDR3 is TGTGCCATCAGTGGAGGATGGGGACAGGGGGCCTCTGGAAACACCATATATTTT.

The sample holds a few counts of this clone. The chain carries TRBV5-4 and TRBJ2-7; weak D call: TRBD2 (6 bases). This CDR3 comprises 13 residues. The ends were cut back, 3 bases at V and 1 base at J, with 8 bases in the middle. Germline V lookup: CDR1 SGHNT, CDR2 YYREEE (reference sequence). The CDR3 region is CASSSGGSYEQYF. The CDR3 DNA is TGTGCCAGCAGCTCCGGGGGATCCTACGAGCAGTACTTC.

The chain uses TRBV4-3 and TRBJ2-3; 11 nucleotides align to TRBD1. Germline CDR1 is LGHNA and CDR2 is YSLEER. The trim removed 0 bases at V and 5 bases at J, leaving 7 bases unmatched. The CDR3 consists of 17 residues. This CDR3 reads CASSQDLGTGGLDTQYF. CDR3 DNA: TGCGCCAGCAGCCAAGATCTGGGGACAGGGGGACTAGATACGCAGTATTTT.

V gene TRBV2 combines with J gene TRBJ1-3, with unresolved D. V lost 8 bases and J lost 1, with 6 bases in between. The CDR3 length is 12 residues. Looked up from germline, CDR1 is SNHLY and CDR2 is FYNNEI. This chain's CDR3 is CASLTSGNTIYF. The CDR3 DNA reads as TGTGCCAGCTTGACTTCTGGAAACACCATATATTTT.

The genes are TRBV7-2 and TRBJ1-3, with 8 bases that match TRBD1. The CDR3 runs 15 residues. CDR1 and CDR2 (germline): SGHTA, FQGNSA. Trimming removed 3 bases from V and 4 bases from J; junction bases left unmatched: 5. The CDR3 sequence is CASSFGQGTGNTIYF. Written as DNA, the CDR3 is TGTGCCAGCAGCTTCGGACAGGGAACAGGAAACACCATATATTTT.

The rearrangement uses TRBV18 and TRBJ1-6; a possible D gene is TRBD1 (6 bases). This CDR3 is built from 15 residues. CDR1 and CDR2 from the germline V gene are KGHSH and LQKENI. Trimming removed 4 bases from V and 8 bases from J, with 15 bases in between. CDR3 sequence (DNA): TGTGCCAGCTCACTACAGGGAAGGATGGATTCACCCCTCCACTTT. Protein product: CASSLQGRMDSPLHF.

J is TRBJ1-3 and V is TRBV7-9; 8 bases map to TRBD1. This CDR3 is built from 17 residues. With 5 bases clipped from V and 1 base from J, the junction kept 10 bases outside the gene matches. Germline-derived CDR1 and CDR2 are SEHNR and FQNEAQ (reference sequence). CDR3 nucleotides: TGTGCCAGCAGCCCCCCAGGGGGCGCAAGGTCTGGAAACACCATATATTTT. Its translation: CASSPPGGARSGNTIYF.

The chain uses TRBV30 and TRBJ1-2; the D gene is possibly TRBD1 (6 bases). CDR1 is GTSNPN and CDR2 is SVGIG in the germline V gene (reference sequence). Trimming cost V 0 bases and J 7 bases, with 18 bases left between them. The CDR3 spans 15 residues. The CDR3 region has the DNA TGTGCCTGGAGTGTGACGGGGGGGGCCGAGAGTGGCTACACCTTC. Residues: CAWSVTGGAESGYTF.

The gene calls are TRBV30 and TRBJ2-4, with TRBD1 matching over 8 bases. Germline V gene sequence: CDR1 GTSNPN, CDR2 SVGIG (reference sequence). With V trimmed by 0 bases and J by 8 bases, 3 bases remained unmatched. This CDR3 is 13 amino acids long. CDR3 sequence reads: CAWSVQGVDIQYF. The CDR3 DNA is TGTGCCTGGAGTGTACAGGGGGTGGACATTCAGTACTTC. Supplemented by reference TRBV30 and TRBJ2-4, the full variable domain reads SQTIHQWPATLVQPVGSPLSLECTVEGTSNPNLYWYRQAAGRGLQLLFYSVGIGQISSEVPQNLSASRPQDRQFILSSKKLLLSDSGFYLCAWSVQGVDIQYFGAGTRLSVL.

This sequence joins TRBV10-3 and TRBJ2-5; tentative D call: TRBD1 (6 bases). The CDR3 covers 14 residues. V lost 3 bases, J lost 2 bases, and 10 bases lay in between. Looked up from germline, CDR1 is ENHRY and CDR2 is SYGVKD. Here the CDR3 reads CAISDLQGQETQYF. The CDR3 nucleotides are TGTGCCATCAGTGACCTACAGGGACAAGAGACCCAGTACTTC.

This clone appeared a few times. V and J are TRBV7-2 and TRBJ1-4, with 8 bases aligning to TRBD1. V dropped 5 bases and J dropped 6; count of bases not matched to a gene: 2. This CDR3 is built from 13 residues. Germline CDR1 is SGHTA and CDR2 is FQGNSA. In nucleotides, the CDR3 is TGTGCCAGCAGCCCGGACAGGGATGAAAAACTGTTTTTT. Protein product: CASSPDRDEKLFF.

The chain employs TRBV5-1 and TRBJ2-1; the D gene is possibly TRBD1 (6 bases). The germline V gene encodes CDR1 SGHRS and CDR2 YFSETQ. The CDR3 sequence is 14 residues long. Trimming left V 0 bases short and J 2 bases short, with 6 bases between. CDR3 coding DNA: TGCGCCAGCAGCTTGGGGACAGCCTACAATGAGCAGTTCTTC. It translates to CASSLGTAYNEQFF.

The V call is TRBV6-5, the J call TRBJ2-3; TRBD2 matches 15 bases. The CDR3 is 15 residues long. Looked up from germline, CDR1 is MNHEY and CDR2 is SVGAGI. J lost 6 bases, V lost 6 bases, and 4 bases had no gene match. For the CDR3, the DNA is TGTGCCAGCAGCTCCGGGACTAGCGGGGGGGATACGCAGTATTTT. This gives the protein CASSSGTSGGDTQYF.

V usage is TRBV5-1 and J usage is TRBJ2-1; 9 nucleotides match TRBD2. V lost 0 bases and J lost 2; bases outside the gene matches: 3. Per germline, CDR1 SGHRS and CDR2 YFSETQ. The CDR3 is 16 residues long. The CDR3 nucleotides are TGCGCCAGCAGCTTGGTGGCTAGCGGGGCCTACAATGAGCAGTTCTTC. Residues: CASSLVASGAYNEQFF.

The chain couples TRBV4-3 to TRBJ1-5, with 8 positions matching TRBD1. This CDR3 contains 15 residues. The V gene's germline CDR1 is LGHNA and CDR2 YSLEER. Losses at the gene ends were 4 bases for V and 3 bases for J; bases not matched to a gene: 5. The CDR3 sequence is CASSLDRVDNQPQHF. CDR3 nucleotide sequence: TGCGCCAGCAGCCTGGACAGGGTGGACAATCAGCCCCAGCATTTT.

This rearrangement joins TRBV10-3 to TRBJ1-3, with unresolved D. Deletions cut 3 bases from V and 1 base from J, with 7 bases between. This CDR3 has 14 residues. The germline gives CDR1 ENHRY, CDR2 SYGVKD. The CDR3 nucleotides are TGTGCCATCAGTGATCGGACTTCTGGAAACACCATATATTTT. Protein product: CAISDRTSGNTIYF.

This clone was picked up one time. This chain connects TRBV6-1 to TRBJ2-2; the D gene is possibly TRBD2 (5 bases). The CDR3 runs 16 residues. Germline V gene lookup returns CDR1 MNHNS and CDR2 SASEGT. Trimming left V 3 bases short and J 1 base short, with 12 bases between. CDR3 DNA: TGTGCCAGCAGTGATGGGCGGGCCGTGAACACCGGGGAGCTGTTTTTT. Encoded protein: CASSDGRAVNTGELFF.

This rearrangement joins TRBV5-6 to TRBJ2-7; D might be TRBD1 (7 bases). Trimming removed 6 bases at V and 0 bases at J, with 16 bases between. In germline, CDR1 is SGHDT, CDR2 YYEEEE. The length of the CDR3 is 15 residues. DNA for the CDR3: TGTGCCAGCATCTTCGCGGGACAGAGCTCCTACGAGCAGTACTTC. This codes for CASIFAGQSSYEQYF.

The V and J genes are TRBV9 and TRBJ2-7, with 10 nucleotides matching TRBD1. This CDR3 spans 20 amino acids. Losses at the gene ends were 2 bases for V and 2 bases for J; bases not matched to a gene: 19. Germline V gives CDR1 SGDLS, CDR2 YYNGEE. DNA for the CDR3: TGTGCCAGCAGCGTGGGACCCGACAGGGGGCAGTGGGGGCACACCTACGAGCAGTACTTC. As protein: CASSVGPDRGQWGHTYEQYF.

V gene TRBV19 combines with J gene TRBJ2-7, with 7 bases aligning to TRBD2. J gave up 4 bases and V 6 bases, and 6 bases lay outside the gene matches. This CDR3 contains 13 residues. The germline V gene encodes CDR1 LNHDA and CDR2 SQIVND (reference sequence). The CDR3 nucleotides are TGTGCCAGTAGCAAGACTAGCTTGTACGAGCAGTACTTC. Its translation is CASSKTSLYEQYF.